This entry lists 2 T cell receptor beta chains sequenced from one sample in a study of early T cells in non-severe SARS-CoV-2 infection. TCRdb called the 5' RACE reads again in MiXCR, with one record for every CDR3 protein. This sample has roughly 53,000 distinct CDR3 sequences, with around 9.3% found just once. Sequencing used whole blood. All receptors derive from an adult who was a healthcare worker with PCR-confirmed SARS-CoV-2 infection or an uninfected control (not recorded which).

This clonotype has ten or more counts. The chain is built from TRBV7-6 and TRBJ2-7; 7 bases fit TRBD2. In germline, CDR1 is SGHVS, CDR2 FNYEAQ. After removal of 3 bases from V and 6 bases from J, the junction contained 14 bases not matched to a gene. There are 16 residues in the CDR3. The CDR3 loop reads CASSFGSGLAAGEQYF. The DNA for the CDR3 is TGTGCCAGCAGCTTTGGTTCGGGGCTAGCGGCTGGCGAGCAGTACTTC.

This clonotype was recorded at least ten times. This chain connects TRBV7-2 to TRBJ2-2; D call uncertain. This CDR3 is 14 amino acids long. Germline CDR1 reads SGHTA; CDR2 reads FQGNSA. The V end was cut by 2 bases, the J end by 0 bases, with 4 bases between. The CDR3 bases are TGTGCCAGCAGCTTACTAGCGAACACCGGGGAGCTGTTTTTT. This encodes CASSLLANTGELFF.